The clone carrying this T cell receptor (beta chain) was observed a handful of times. These data originate in a study of beta chain features in type 1 diabetes. Each of the CD4+ naive, central memory, regulatory and stem cell-like memory populations was sorted via CD45RO/CCR7/CD25/CD127/CD95/CD27. The CDR3 runs to 14 residues. The sequenced template was cDNA made from the entire isolated RNA. Samples of naive, central memory and regulatory T cells yielded a mean of about 3.57 million reads. TCRdb's copy holds only in-frame clones and misses some; the assay was immunoSEQ multiplex PCR. The sample includes 300,000 to 400,000 clones, around 12% of them seen just once.

The chain couples TRBV21-1 to TRBJ2-7; the table calls TRBD2, which could not be checked here. TRBV21-1 is noted as a pseudogene. This TCR was recovered from a young man in good health. Source material: naive CD4+ T cells from blood. This chain's CDR3 is CASSTRDRDNEQYF. CDR3 bases: TGTGCCAGCAGCACGCGGGACCGAGATAACGAGCAGTACTTC.